This TCR beta chain was captured in a study of blood T cell repertoires in COVID-19. Study context: The samples span acute and convalescent COVID-19 from the United States, Italy and Spain. T cells, B-cell-depleted T cells, or PBMCs provided the cDNA or gDNA that served as material.

Per the germline V gene, CDR1 is SGDLS and CDR2 is YYNGEE. V lost 4 bases and J 5 bases, leaving 9 bases between the germline ends. The CDR3 is 12 amino acids. Per the study methods: Estimates of nucleated cell counts were drawn from the amplification of reference gene primers. The method was immunoSEQ multiplex PCR; TCRdb's version includes in-frame clones alone and lacks a portion of them. V and J calls and clone size follow that table, whereas D and trimming were derived from the DNA. The table records approximately 50,000 clones, about nine tenths of them present only once. This chain links TRBV9 with TRBJ2-5; no definite D call. Sequenced material: peripheral blood. This sequence originates from a man aged 70-80 years with acute or convalescent COVID-19. The CDR3 is CASSSTRETQYF. The CDR3 DNA follows: TGTGCCAGCAGCTCAACCCGGGAGACCCAGTACTTC.